The clone carrying this TCR beta chain occurred many times. This entry belongs to a study of T cells in Graves' hyperthyroidism and ophthalmopathy. The CDR3 spans 13 residues. Germline V lookup: CDR1 SQVTM, CDR2 ANQGSEA. Trimming left V 7 bases short and J 3 bases short, with 14 bases between. It was RNA transcripts that yielded the amplified TCR beta CDR3 regions. The HTBI primer set drove a first-round RT-PCR of the TCR CDR3. TCRdb independently ran MiXCR on the multiplex PCR reads; one entry per CDR3 protein. The top ten clones hold about 7.7% of a sample with about 400,000 distinct CDR3 sequences, 15% to 19% of them seen once.

This clonotype was obtained from a woman aged 18-29 years with Graves' hyperthyroidism. Sequencing was performed on blood. The genes are TRBV29-1 and TRBJ2-3; maybe TRBD1 (6 bases). The CDR3 region is CSAHRVGTDTQYF. CDR3 nucleotides: TGCAGCGCCCACAGGGTTGGGACAGATACGCAGTATTTT.